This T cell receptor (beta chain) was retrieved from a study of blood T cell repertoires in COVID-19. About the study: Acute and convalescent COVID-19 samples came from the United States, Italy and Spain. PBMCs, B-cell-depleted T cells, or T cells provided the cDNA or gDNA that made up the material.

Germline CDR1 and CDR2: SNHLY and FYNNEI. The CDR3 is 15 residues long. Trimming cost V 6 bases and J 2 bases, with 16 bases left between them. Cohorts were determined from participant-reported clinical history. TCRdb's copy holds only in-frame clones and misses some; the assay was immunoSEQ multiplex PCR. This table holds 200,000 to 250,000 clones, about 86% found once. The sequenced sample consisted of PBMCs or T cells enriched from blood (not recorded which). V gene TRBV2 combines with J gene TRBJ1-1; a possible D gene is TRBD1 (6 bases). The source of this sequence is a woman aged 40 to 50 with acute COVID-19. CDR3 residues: CASRDDRWGNTEAFF. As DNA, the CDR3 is TGTGCCAGCAGAGATGACAGGTGGGGAAACACTGAAGCTTTCTTT.